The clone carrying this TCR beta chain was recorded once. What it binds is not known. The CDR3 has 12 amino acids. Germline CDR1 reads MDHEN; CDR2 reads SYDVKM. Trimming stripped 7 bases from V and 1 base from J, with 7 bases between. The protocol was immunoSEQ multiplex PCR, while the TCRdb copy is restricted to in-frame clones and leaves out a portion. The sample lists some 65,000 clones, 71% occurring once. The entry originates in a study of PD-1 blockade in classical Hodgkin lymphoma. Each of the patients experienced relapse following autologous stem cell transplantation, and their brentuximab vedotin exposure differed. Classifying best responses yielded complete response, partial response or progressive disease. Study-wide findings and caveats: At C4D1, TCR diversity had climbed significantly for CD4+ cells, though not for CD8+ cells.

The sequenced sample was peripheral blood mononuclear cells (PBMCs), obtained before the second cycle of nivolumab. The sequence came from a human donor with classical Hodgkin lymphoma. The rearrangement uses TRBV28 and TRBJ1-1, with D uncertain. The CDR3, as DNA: TGTGCCAGCAACCTAAAGAACACTGAAGCTTTCTTT. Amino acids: CASNLKNTEAFF.